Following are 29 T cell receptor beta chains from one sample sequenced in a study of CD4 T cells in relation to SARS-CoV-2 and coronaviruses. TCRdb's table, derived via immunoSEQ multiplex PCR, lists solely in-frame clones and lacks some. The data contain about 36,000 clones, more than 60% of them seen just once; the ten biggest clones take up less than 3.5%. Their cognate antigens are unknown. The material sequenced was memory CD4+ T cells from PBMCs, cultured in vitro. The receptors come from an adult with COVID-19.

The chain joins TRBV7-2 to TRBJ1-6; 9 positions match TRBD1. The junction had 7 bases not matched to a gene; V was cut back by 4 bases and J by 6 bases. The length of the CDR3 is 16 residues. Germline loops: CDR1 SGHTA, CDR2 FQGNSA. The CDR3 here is CASSSPPGQGNSPLHF. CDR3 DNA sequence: TGTGCCAGCAGCTCACCTCCGGGACAGGGTAATTCACCCCTCCACTTT.

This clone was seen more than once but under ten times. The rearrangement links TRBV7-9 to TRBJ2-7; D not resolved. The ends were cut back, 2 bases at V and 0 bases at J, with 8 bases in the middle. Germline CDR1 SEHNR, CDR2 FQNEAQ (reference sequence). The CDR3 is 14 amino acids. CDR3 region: CASSLSGSSYEQYF. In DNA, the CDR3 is TGTGCCAGCAGCTTATCGGGCAGCTCCTACGAGCAGTACTTC.

The CDR3 sequence is CSVLRELFF. CDR3 nucleotide sequence: TGCAGCGTTCTCAGGGAGCTGTTTTTT. V usage is TRBV29-1 and J usage is TRBJ2-2; D unresolved. The CDR3 has 9 residues. The germline CDR1 and CDR2 sequences are SQVTM and ANQGSEA. V lost 5 bases and J lost 9, with 4 bases in between.

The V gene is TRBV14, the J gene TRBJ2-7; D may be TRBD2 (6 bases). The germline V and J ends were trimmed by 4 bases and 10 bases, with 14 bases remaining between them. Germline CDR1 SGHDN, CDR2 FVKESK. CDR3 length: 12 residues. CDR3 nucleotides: TGTGCCAGCAGCCGCCGGGACTGGGAACAGTACTTC. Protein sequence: CASSRRDWEQYF. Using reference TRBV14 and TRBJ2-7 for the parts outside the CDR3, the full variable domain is EAGVTQFPSHSVIEKGQTVTLRCDPISGHDNLYWYRRVMGKEIKFLLHFVKESKQDESGMPNNRFLAERTGGTYSTLKVQPAELEDSGVYFCASSRRDWEQYFGPGTRLTVT.

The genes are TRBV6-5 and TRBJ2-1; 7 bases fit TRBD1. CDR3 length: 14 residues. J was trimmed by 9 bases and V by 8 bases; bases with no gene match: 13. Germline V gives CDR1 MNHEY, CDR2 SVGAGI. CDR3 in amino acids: CASSRDSGFGEQFF. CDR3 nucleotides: TGTGCCAGCTCCCGGGACAGTGGCTTCGGTGAGCAGTTCTTC.

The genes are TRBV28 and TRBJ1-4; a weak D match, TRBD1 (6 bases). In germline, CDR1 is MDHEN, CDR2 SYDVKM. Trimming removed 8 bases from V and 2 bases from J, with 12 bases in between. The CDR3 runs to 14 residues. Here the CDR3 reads CASEDGGTNEKLFF. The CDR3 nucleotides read TGTGCCAGCGAAGACGGGGGCACTAATGAAAAACTGTTTTTT.

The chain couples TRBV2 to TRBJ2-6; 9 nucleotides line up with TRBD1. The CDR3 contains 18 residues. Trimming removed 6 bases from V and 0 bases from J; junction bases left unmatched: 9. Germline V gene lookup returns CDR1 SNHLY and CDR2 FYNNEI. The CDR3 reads CASSGTGRLSSGANVLTF. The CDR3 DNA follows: TGTGCCAGCAGCGGGACAGGGAGGTTAAGCTCTGGGGCCAACGTCCTGACTTTC.

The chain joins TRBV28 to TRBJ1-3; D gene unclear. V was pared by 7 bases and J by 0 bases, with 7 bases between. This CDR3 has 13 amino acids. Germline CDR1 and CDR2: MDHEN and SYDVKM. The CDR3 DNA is TGTGCCAGCAATAAAAACTCTGGAAACACCATATATTTT. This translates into CASNKNSGNTIYF. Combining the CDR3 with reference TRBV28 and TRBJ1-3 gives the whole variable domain DVKVTQSSRYLVKRTGEKVFLECVQDMDHENMFWYRQDPGLGLRLIYFSYDVKMKEKGDIPEGYSVSREKKERFSLILESASTNQTSMYLCASNKNSGNTIYFGEGSWLTVV.

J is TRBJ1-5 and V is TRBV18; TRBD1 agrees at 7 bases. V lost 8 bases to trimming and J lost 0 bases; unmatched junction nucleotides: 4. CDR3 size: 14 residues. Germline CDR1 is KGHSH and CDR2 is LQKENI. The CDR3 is CASQGQYSNQPQHF. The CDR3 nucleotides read TGTGCCAGCCAGGGACAGTATAGCAATCAGCCCCAGCATTTT.

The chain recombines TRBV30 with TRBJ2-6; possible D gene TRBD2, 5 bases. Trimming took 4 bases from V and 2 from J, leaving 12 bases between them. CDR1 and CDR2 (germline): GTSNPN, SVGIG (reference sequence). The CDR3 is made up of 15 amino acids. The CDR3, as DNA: TGTGCCTGGACTGTCGGGGTGGCTGGGGCCAACGTCCTGACTTTC. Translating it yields CAWTVGVAGANVLTF.

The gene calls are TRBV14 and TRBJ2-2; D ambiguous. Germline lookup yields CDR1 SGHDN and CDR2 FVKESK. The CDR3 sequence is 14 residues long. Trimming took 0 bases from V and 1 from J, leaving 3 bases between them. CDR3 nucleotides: TGTGCCAGCAGCCAAGATCGGAACACCGGGGAGCTGTTTTTT. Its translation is CASSQDRNTGELFF.

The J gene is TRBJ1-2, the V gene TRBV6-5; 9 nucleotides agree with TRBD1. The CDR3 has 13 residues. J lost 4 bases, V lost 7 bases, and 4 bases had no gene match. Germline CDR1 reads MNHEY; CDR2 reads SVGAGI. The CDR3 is CASIETGGYGYTF. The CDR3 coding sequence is TGTGCCAGCATCGAGACAGGGGGCTATGGCTACACCTTC.

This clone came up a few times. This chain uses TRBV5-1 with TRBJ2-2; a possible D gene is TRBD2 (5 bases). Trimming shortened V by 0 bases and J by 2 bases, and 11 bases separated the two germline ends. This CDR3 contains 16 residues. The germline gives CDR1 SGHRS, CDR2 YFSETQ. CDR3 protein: CASSLAGIVNTGELFF. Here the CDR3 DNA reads TGCGCCAGCAGCTTGGCCGGGATAGTTAACACCGGGGAGCTGTTTTTT. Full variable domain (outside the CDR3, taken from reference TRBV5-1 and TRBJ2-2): KAGVTQTPRYLIKTRGQQVTLSCSPISGHRSVSWYQQTPGQGLQFLFEYFSETQRNKGNFPGRFSGRQFSNSRSEMNVSTLELGDSALYLCASSLAGIVNTGELFFGEGSRLTVL.

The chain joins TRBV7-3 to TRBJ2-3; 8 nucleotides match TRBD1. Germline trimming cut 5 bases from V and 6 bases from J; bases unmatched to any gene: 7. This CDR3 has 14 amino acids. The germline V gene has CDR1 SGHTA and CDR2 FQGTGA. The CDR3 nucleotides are TGTGCCAGCAGCCCGTGGGACAGGTCCGATACGCAGTATTTT. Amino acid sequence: CASSPWDRSDTQYF.

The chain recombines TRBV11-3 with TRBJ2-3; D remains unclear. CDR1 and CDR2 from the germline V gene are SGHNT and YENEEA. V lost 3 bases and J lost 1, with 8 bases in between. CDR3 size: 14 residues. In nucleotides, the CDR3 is TGTGCCAGCAGCTTGTATGGAGGCACAGATACGCAGTATTTT. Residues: CASSLYGGTDTQYF.

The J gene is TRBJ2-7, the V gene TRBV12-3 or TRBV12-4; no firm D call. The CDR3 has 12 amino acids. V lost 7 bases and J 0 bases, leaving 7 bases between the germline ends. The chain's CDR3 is CASTRLSYEQYF. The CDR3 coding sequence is TGTGCCAGCACTAGACTCTCCTACGAGCAGTACTTC.

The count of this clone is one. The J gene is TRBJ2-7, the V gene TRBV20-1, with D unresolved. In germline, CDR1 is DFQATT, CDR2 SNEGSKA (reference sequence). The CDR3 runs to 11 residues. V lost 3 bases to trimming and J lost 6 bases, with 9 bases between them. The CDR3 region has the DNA TGCAGTGCTAGCCTAGGGATCGAGCAGTACTTC. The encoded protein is CSASLGIEQYF.

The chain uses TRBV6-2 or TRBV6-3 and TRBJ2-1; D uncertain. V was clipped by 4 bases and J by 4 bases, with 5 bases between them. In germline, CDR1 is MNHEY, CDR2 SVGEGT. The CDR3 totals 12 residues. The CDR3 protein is CASSWQYNEQFF. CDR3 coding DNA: TGTGCCAGCAGTTGGCAGTACAATGAGCAGTTCTTC.

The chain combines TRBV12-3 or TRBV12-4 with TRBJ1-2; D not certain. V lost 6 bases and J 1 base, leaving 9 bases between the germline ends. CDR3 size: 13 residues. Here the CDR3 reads CASSWTGNYGYTF. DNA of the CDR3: TGTGCCAGCAGCTGGACGGGTAACTATGGCTACACCTTC.

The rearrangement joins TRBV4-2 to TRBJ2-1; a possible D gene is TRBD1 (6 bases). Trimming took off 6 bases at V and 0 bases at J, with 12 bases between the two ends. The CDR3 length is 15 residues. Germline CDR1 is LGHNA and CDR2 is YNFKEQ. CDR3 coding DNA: TGTGCCAGCAGTCAGGGGTCCCGCTCCTACAATGAGCAGTTCTTC. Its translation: CASSQGSRSYNEQFF.

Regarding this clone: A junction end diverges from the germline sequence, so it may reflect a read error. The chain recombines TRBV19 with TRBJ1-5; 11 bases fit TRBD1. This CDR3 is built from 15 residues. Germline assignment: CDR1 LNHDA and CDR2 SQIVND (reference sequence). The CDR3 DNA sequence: TGTGCCAGTAGAATAGGACAGGGGGCAGGTCAGCCCCAGCATTTT. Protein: CASRIGQGAGQPQHF.

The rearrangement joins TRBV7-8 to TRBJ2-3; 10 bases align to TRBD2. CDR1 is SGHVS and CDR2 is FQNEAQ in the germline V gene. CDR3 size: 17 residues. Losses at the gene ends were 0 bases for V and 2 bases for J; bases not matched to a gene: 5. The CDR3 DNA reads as TGTGCCAGCAGCTTAGCGAAACTAGCGGGAAACACAGATACGCAGTATTTT. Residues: CASSLAKLAGNTDTQYF.

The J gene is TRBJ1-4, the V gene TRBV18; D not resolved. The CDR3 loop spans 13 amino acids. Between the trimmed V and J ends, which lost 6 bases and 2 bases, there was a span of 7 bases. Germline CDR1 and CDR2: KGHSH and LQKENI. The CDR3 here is CASSRGTNEKLFF. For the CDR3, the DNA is TGTGCCAGCTCCCGGGGTACTAATGAAAAACTGTTTTTT.

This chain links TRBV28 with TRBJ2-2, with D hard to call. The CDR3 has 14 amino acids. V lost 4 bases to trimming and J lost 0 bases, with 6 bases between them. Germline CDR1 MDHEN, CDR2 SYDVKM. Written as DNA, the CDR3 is TGTGCCAGCAGTTCACACACGAACACCGGGGAGCTGTTTTTT. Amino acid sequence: CASSSHTNTGELFF.

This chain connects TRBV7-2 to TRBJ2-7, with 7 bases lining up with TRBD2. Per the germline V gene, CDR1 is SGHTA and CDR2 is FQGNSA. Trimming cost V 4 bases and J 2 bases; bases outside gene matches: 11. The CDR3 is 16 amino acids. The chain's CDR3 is CASSSQGGSGTYEQYF. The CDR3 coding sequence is TGTGCCAGCAGCTCCCAAGGTGGAAGCGGGACCTACGAGCAGTACTTC.

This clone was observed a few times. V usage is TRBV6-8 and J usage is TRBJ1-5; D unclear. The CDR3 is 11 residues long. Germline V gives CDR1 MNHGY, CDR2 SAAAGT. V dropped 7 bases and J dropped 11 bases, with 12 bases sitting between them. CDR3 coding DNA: TGTGCCAGCACCCGGTTTTTAACCCAGCATTTT. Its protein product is CASTRFLTQHF.

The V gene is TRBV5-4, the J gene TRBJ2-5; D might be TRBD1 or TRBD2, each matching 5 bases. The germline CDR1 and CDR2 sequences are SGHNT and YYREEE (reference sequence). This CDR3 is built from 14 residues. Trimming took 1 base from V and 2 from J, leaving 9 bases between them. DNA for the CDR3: TGTGCCAGCAGCTTGATTGGGGGACAAGAGACCCAGTACTTC. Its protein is CASSLIGGQETQYF.

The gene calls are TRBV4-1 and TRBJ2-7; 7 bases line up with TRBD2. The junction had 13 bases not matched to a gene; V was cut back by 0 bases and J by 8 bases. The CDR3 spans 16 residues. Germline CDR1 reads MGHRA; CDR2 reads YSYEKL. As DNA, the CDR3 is TGCGCCAGCAGCCAAGAGGGGGGGACTCCCGGTCTCAAGCAGTACTTC. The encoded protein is CASSQEGGTPGLKQYF.

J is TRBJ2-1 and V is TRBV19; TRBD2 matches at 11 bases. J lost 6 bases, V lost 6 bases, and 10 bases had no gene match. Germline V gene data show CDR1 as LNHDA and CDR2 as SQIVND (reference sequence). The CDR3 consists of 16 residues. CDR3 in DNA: TGTGCCAGTAGACGACCCGGGACTAGCGGCCTCAATGAGCAGTTCTTC. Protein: CASRRPGTSGLNEQFF. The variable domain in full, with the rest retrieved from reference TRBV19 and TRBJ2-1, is DGGITQSPKYLFRKEGQNVTLSCEQNLNHDAMYWYRQDPGQGLRLIYYSQIVNDFQKGDIAEGYSVSREKKESFPLTVTSAQKNPTAFYLCASRRPGTSGLNEQFFGPGTRLTVL.